This T cell receptor (beta chain) was identified during a study of cytomegalovirus exposure and HLA in healthy donors. Concerning this clone: Its matching antigen is unknown.

Study conclusions and caveats: Reported performance of the classifier showed diagnosis of cytomegalovirus status with high specificity and sensitivity. Rare TCR sequences predominated, though certain public TCRs were found in many donors. Being productive about 90% or about 30% of the time was typical of most TCR beta V segments in an earlier analysis.

The study ran its PCR with 60 Vbeta and 13 Jbeta primers. Using immunoSEQ multiplex PCR, the repertoire was profiled, and TCRdb retains in-frame clones only, with some absent. The table records roughly 150,000 clones, about 83% of them present only once. The CDR3 is 15 residues long. Germline V gives CDR1 SEHNR, CDR2 FQNEAQ (reference sequence). The germline V and J ends were trimmed by 1 base and 3 bases, with 12 bases remaining between them. Material: PBMCs. The chain has TRBV7-9 and TRBJ1-2; tentatively, D is TRBD1 (5 bases). The TCR originated in a man aged 35 to 55 in good health and CMV-seropositive. The CDR3 DNA reads TGTGCCAGCAGCTTAGTTCTAGGGGTGGACTATGGCTACACCTTC. Translated, it gives CASSLVLGVDYGYTF.